This is a list of T cell receptor beta chains from one sample in a study of T cells after yellow fever vaccination. One entry per CDR3 protein results from TCRdb running MiXCR on the 5' RACE reads. The table includes a few hundred thousand distinct CDR3 sequences, around 20% detected once. The sample consisted of PBMCs, taken before the yellow fever booster vaccination. Receptor source: a man aged 18 to 30 who received the YFV17D yellow fever vaccine. The CDR3 runs from the conserved cysteine through the conserved F or W. The D gene is left open where the match is weak. The size field is filled for only some rows; it gives once, few, many or a size class.

few	NA	TRBV6-1	TRBJ2-7	TGTGCCAGCAGCTCATACGAGGGGGGCGAGCAGTACTTC	CASSSYEGGEQYF
few	NA	TRBV20-1	TRBJ2-3	TGCAGTGTCGAGAGGCATAGCACAGATACGCAGTATTTT	CSVERHSTDTQYF
NA	NA	TRBV3-1	TRBJ2-4	TGTGCCAGCAGCTACAGTGAGGTTAAAAACATTCAGTACTTC	CASSYSEVKNIQYF
few	NA	TRBV5-1	TRBJ2-3	TGCGCCAGCAGCTTGAACGGGCCTAGCACAGATACGCAGTATTTT	CASSLNGPSTDTQYF
few	NA	TRBV10-3	TRBJ1-5	TGTGCCATCAGTAGAGACGGAAACAATCAGCCCCAGCATTTT	CAISRDGNNQPQHF
NA	NA	TRBV7-9	TRBJ2-7	TGTGCCAGCAGCCCGACCGACGAGACCCCGAAGGGCGAGCAGTACTTC	CASSPTDETPKGEQYF
few	NA	TRBV11-2	TRBJ2-2	TGTGCCAGCAGCTTACCCGTCACCGGGGAGCTGTTTTTT	CASSLPVTGELFF
few	NA	TRBV19	TRBJ1-1	TGTGCCAGTAGTATAGGGGTCGCAGGGCCCACTGAAGCTTTCTTT	CASSIGVAGPTEAFF
NA	NA	TRBV15	TRBJ1-2	TGTGCCACCAGCCAAGGGCAGAACTATGGCTACACCTTC	CATSQGQNYGYTF
NA	NA	TRBV20-1	TRBJ1-1	TGCAGTGCTAGAAAGGTATGGGAAGCTTTCTTT	CSARKVWEAFF
few	TRBD1	TRBV6-5	TRBJ1-2	TGTGCCAGCAGTTACAGTTCCGGGACAGGGTATAACTATGGCTACACCTTC	CASSYSSGTGYNYGYTF
few	NA	TRBV6-1	TRBJ2-1	TGTGCCAGCATAGGACACCCGCTGGGAAATGAGCAGTTCTTC	CASIGHPLGNEQFF
few	NA	TRBV20-1	TRBJ1-2	TGCAGTGCCGGGACCCGCTATGGCTACACCTTC	CSAGTRYGYTF
NA	NA	TRBV6-9	TRBJ1-5	TGTGCCAGCAGCCTCGGAGGGGGAAGGGATCATCAGCCCCAGCATTTT	CASSLGGGRDHQPQHF
few	NA	TRBV5-1	TRBJ1-2	TGCGCCAGCAGCTTGGGAGCAATCCATGGCTACACCTTC	CASSLGAIHGYTF
NA	NA	TRBV4-3	TRBJ2-3	TGCGCCAGCAGCCAAGGCACCTTGGACACAGATACGCAGTATTTT	CASSQGTLDTDTQYF
few	NA	TRBV4-3	TRBJ2-2	TGCGCCAGCAGCCAAGTCCCCTCGACACCCGGGGAGCTGTTTTTT	CASSQVPSTPGELFF
few	TRBD1	TRBV24-1	TRBJ2-3	TGTGCCACCAGTGATCCGGGACAGGGAAAAGATACGCAGTATTTT	CATSDPGQGKDTQYF
NA	NA	TRBV27	TRBJ2-7	TGTGCCAGCAGTTTTCTCTGGGAAAGCTCCTACGAGCAGTACTTC	CASSFLWESSYEQYF
NA	NA	TRBV29-1	TRBJ1-1	TGCAGCGTTGAAGATTCGGGGGGGAGCACTGAAGCTTTCTTT	CSVEDSGGSTEAFF
few	TRBD2	TRBV15	TRBJ2-1	TGTGCCACCAGTAAAAGCGGGGAGACCAATGAGCAGTTCTTC	CATSKSGETNEQFF
NA	NA	TRBV5-1	TRBJ2-3	TGCGCCAGCAGCTTGGAGGGACCTTCAGATACGCAGTATTTT	CASSLEGPSDTQYF
few	NA	TRBV11-2	TRBJ2-3	TGTGCCAGCAGCCCGTTCGTGGATACGCAGTATTTT	CASSPFVDTQYF
many	NA	TRBV7-2	TRBJ2-5	TGTGCCAGCAGCCCCCGGGCCCAAAAAGAGACCCAGTACTTC	CASSPRAQKETQYF
few	TRBD2	TRBV20-1	TRBJ2-5	TGCAGTGCTAGTAGCGGGGGGGCGGAGACCCAGTACTTC	CSASSGGAETQYF
few	NA	TRBV6-5	TRBJ2-3	TGTGCCAGCAGTTCCCTTAGCCCGGCAGATACGCAGTATTTT	CASSSLSPADTQYF
few	NA	TRBV2	TRBJ2-4	TGTGCCAGCATGAGGGGGAACAAAAACATTCAGTACTTC	CASMRGNKNIQYF
few	NA	TRBV5-4	TRBJ2-1	TGTGCCAGCAGCTTGAACAGCGGCAACTACTACAATGAGCAGTTCTTC	CASSLNSGNYYNEQFF
NA	NA	TRBV5-1	TRBJ2-1	TGCGCCAGCAGCTTAGAAGCGGGCCACAATGAGCAGTTCTTC	CASSLEAGHNEQFF
many	NA	TRBV20-1	TRBJ2-2	TGCAGTGCTAGAGATCCTTCGGGGGTGGCCGGGGAGCTGTTTTTT	CSARDPSGVAGELFF
NA	TRBD2	TRBV27	TRBJ2-1	TGTGCCAGCTCTCCGACTAGCGGGGGGGTCTATGAGCAGTTCTTC	CASSPTSGGVYEQFF
NA	NA	TRBV2	TRBJ2-7	TGTGCCAGCGGGACCGGAGTCTACGAGCAGTACTTC	CASGTGVYEQYF
few	TRBD2	TRBV4-3	TRBJ2-3	TGCGCCAGCAGCCAAGGGGGAGGGGCTTGGGGTACGCAGTATTTT	CASSQGGGAWGTQYF
many	TRBD2	TRBV20-1	TRBJ2-5	TGCAGTGCTCTTCTAGCGGGGGCTACCTCAAGGTGGGAGACCCAGTACTTC	CSALLAGATSRWETQYF
few	NA	TRBV4-2	TRBJ2-4	TGTGCCAGCAGCCAAGATTCAAACGGACTAGCCAAAAACATTCAGTACTTC	CASSQDSNGLAKNIQYF
NA	NA	TRBV12-3/TRBV12-4	TRBJ1-5	TGTGCCAGCAGTTTATCTGTCGTTAATCAGCCCCAGCATTTT	CASSLSVVNQPQHF
NA	NA	TRBV6-2/TRBV6-3	TRBJ2-5	TGTGCCAGCAGTTACCTCGGGGAGCAAGAGACCCAGTACTTC	CASSYLGEQETQYF
few	NA	TRBV7-6	TRBJ1-3	TGTGCCAGCAGCCCCGGGACGGGGCTCCTTCTTGAAACCATATATTTT	CASSPGTGLLLETIYF
few	NA	TRBV6-5	TRBJ1-1	TGTGCCAGCAGCCAGGGACAATGGACTGAAGCTTTCTTT	CASSQGQWTEAFF
few	NA	TRBV7-8	TRBJ2-2	TGTGCCAGCAGCTTAGATTCGGCCGACAGCACCGGGGAGCTGTTTTTT	CASSLDSADSTGELFF
NA	NA	TRBV25-1	TRBJ1-1	TGTGCCAGCAGTGCTTGGGCATCAGCTGAAGCTTTCTTT	CASSAWASAEAFF
few	NA	TRBV11-2	TRBJ2-5	TGTGCCAGCAGCTTAGGTCGGGGGCAGACCCAGTACTTC	CASSLGRGQTQYF
NA	TRBD2	TRBV5-1	TRBJ2-1	TGCGCCAGCAGTCCCTCTAGCGGCGGTACGTCCTACAATGAGCAGTTCTTC	CASSPSSGGTSYNEQFF
few	NA	TRBV20-1	TRBJ2-5	TGCAGTGTTCTTCGATGGCAGGGAACAGAGACCCAGTACTTC	CSVLRWQGTETQYF
few	NA	TRBV4-3	TRBJ2-5	TGCGCCAGCAGCCAAGAGGGGATGGGGGGCGCGGGAGAGACCCAGTACTTC	CASSQEGMGGAGETQYF
NA	NA	TRBV6-6	TRBJ1-2	TGTGCCAGCAATTCCCAGGAGGGCTATTTCTATGGCTACACCTTC	CASNSQEGYFYGYTF
many	NA	TRBV7-2	TRBJ1-1	TGTGCCAGCAGCTTCTTTTCGTCCATCATGAACACTGAAGCTTTCTTT	CASSFFSSIMNTEAFF
few	NA	TRBV5-1	TRBJ2-3	TGCGCCAGCAGCTTGCTCCCGGCGGACAGTCGCACAGATACGCAGTATTTT	CASSLLPADSRTDTQYF
NA	NA	TRBV15	TRBJ2-1	TGTGCCACCAGCAAGGGTCGCAATGAGCAGTTCTTC	CATSKGRNEQFF
few	NA	TRBV5-6	TRBJ1-4	TGTGCCAGCAGCTCGTATGTGTCAGCCCGGATTAATGAAAAACTGTTTTTT	CASSSYVSARINEKLFF
few	TRBD1	TRBV20-1	TRBJ2-4	TGCAGTGCTAGAGAGATTCCTGACAGGGTAGCCAAAAACATTCAGTACTTC	CSAREIPDRVAKNIQYF
few	TRBD2	TRBV20-1	TRBJ2-5	TGCAGTGCTACCGGGGGGGCTAGCGGGGCTCAAGAGACCCAGTACTTC	CSATGGASGAQETQYF
NA	NA	TRBV7-2	TRBJ1-1	TGTGCCAGCAGCTTAGGAGAACAGTCCACTGAAGCTTTCTTT	CASSLGEQSTEAFF
once	NA	TRBV5-4	TRBJ2-2	TGTGCCAGCAGCTTGCACAGGGAGCTGTTTTTT	CASSLHRELFF
few	NA	TRBV6-2/TRBV6-3	TRBJ1-1	TGTGCCAGCAGTTCCTCAGTGGTGATGGACACTGAAGCTTTCTTT	CASSSSVVMDTEAFF
few	NA	TRBV6-6	TRBJ1-4	TGTGCCAGCAGTTACTCAACAGCAACTAATGAAAAACTGTTTTTT	CASSYSTATNEKLFF
NA	NA	TRBV5-1	TRBJ1-1	TGCGCCAGCAGCTTGGATGATCTGAGTACTGAAGCTTTCTTT	CASSLDDLSTEAFF